One sample yielded the 18 T cell receptor beta chains listed below, sequenced in a study of blood T cell repertoires in COVID-19. Generated by immunoSEQ multiplex PCR, the TCRdb table keeps only in-frame clones and is missing some. The data show approximately 75,000 clones, with roughly 91% seen just once and 0.5% to 0.7% held by the top ten. The material sequenced was peripheral blood. The receptors stem from a man in his sixties with acute or convalescent COVID-19.

This clone was seen a few times. The J gene is TRBJ1-4, the V gene TRBV19, with D perhaps matching TRBD1 (6 bases). CDR3 size: 16 residues. CDR1 and CDR2 from the germline V gene are LNHDA and SQIVND (reference sequence). Between the trimmed V and J ends, which lost 3 bases and 5 bases, there was a span of 16 bases. CDR3 nucleotides: TGTGCCAGTAGTATCTCTTCCACAGGGCGGAATGAAAAACTGTTTTTT. Amino acid sequence: CASSISSTGRNEKLFF.

The chain has TRBV29-1 and TRBJ2-5; perhaps TRBD2 as D (6 bases). With 6 bases removed from V and 2 bases from J, the gap between germline ends came to 13 bases. Per the germline V gene, CDR1 is SQVTM and CDR2 is ANQGSEA. The CDR3 sequence is 13 residues long. This CDR3 reads CSVRKGGQETQYF. The CDR3 region has the DNA TGCAGCGTCCGAAAGGGAGGTCAAGAGACCCAGTACTTC.

This clone was recorded once. CDR3 DNA sequence: TGTGCCAGCAGCTTAACAGGGAAAGTATCGGACGAGCAGTACTTC. Protein sequence: CASSLTGKVSDEQYF. V usage is TRBV7-9 and J usage is TRBJ2-7; D might be TRBD1 (6 bases). The V and J ends lost 2 bases and 5 bases respectively, with 16 bases between them. The CDR3 spans 15 residues. Looked up from germline, CDR1 is SEHNR and CDR2 is FQNEAQ (reference sequence).

The chain recombines TRBV5-1 with TRBJ1-6; 8 bases match TRBD1. V shed 0 bases and J 7 bases; nucleotides not matched to a gene: 3. Germline CDR1 and CDR2: SGHRS and YFSETQ. The CDR3 covers 15 residues. CDR3 coding DNA: TGCGCCAGCAGCTTGGCCGACAGGGGAAATTCACCCCTCCACTTT. It specifies CASSLADRGNSPLHF.

The chain links TRBV14 to TRBJ2-1; 13 bases fit TRBD2. CDR1 and CDR2 (germline): SGHDN, FVKESK. The CDR3 totals 17 residues. Trimming cost V 4 bases and J 3 bases; bases outside gene matches: 6. The CDR3 region has the DNA TGTGCCAGCAGCCCCTGGACTAGCGGGAGTAGCTACAATGAGCAGTTCTTC. It codes for CASSPWTSGSSYNEQFF.

The chain joins TRBV7-8 to TRBJ2-7; maybe TRBD2 (6 bases). Germline V CDR1 and CDR2: SGHVS, FQNEAQ. V gave up 1 base and J gave up 0 bases, with 10 bases separating them. This CDR3 spans 15 amino acids. This CDR3 is CASSLGAGPSYEQYF. The CDR3 DNA sequence: TGTGCCAGCAGCTTAGGTGCGGGACCCTCCTACGAGCAGTACTTC.

This chain uses TRBV2 with TRBJ2-2; TRBD2 matches 11 bases. The V gene's germline CDR1 is SNHLY and CDR2 FYNNEI. CDR3 length: 16 residues. Unmatched junction bases numbered 3, after V lost 5 bases and J lost 1 base. For the CDR3, the DNA is TGTGCCAGCAGTAAACTAGCGGGAGTGAACACCGGGGAGCTGTTTTTT. As protein: CASSKLAGVNTGELFF. The full variable domain, with the rest looked up from reference TRBV2 and TRBJ2-2, is EPEVTQTPSHQVTQMGQEVILRCVPISNHLYFYWYRQILGQKVEFLVSFYNNEISEKSEIFDDQFSVERPDGSNFTLKIRSTKLEDSAMYFCASSKLAGVNTGELFFGEGSRLTVL.

V usage is TRBV7-9 and J usage is TRBJ1-2; D is perhaps TRBD1 (5 bases). The CDR3 length is 15 residues. V dropped 0 bases and J dropped 0 bases, with 8 bases sitting between them. Germline CDR1 is SEHNR and CDR2 is FQNEAQ (reference sequence). For the CDR3, the DNA is TGTGCCAGCAGCTTAGCACCAGGGACTAACTATGGCTACACCTTC. Translation: CASSLAPGTNYGYTF.

The rearrangement joins TRBV27 to TRBJ2-2; possibly TRBD1 for D (5 bases). This CDR3 comprises 15 residues. CDR1 and CDR2 from the germline V gene are MNHEY and SMNVEV (reference sequence). V lost 6 bases and J 1 base, leaving 12 bases between the germline ends. The CDR3 DNA is TGTGCCAGCAGCTCAGACAGAATGAACACCGGGGAGCTGTTTTTT. This encodes CASSSDRMNTGELFF.

The gene calls are TRBV9 and TRBJ1-1, with TRBD1 matching over 10 bases. With V trimmed by 3 bases and J by 7 bases, 6 bases remained unmatched. The CDR3 loop spans 14 amino acids. Germline CDR1 reads SGDLS; CDR2 reads YYNGEE. This chain's CDR3 is CASSAGTGAREAFF. In DNA, the CDR3 is TGTGCCAGCAGCGCGGGGACAGGGGCTCGTGAAGCTTTCTTT. Full variable domain (missing parts from reference TRBV9 and TRBJ1-1): DSGVTQTPKHLITATGQRVTLRCSPRSGDLSVYWYQQSLDQGLQFLIQYYNGEERAKGNILERFSAQQFPDLHSELNLSSLELGDSALYFCASSAGTGAREAFFGQGTRLTVV.

In this sample, this clone is medium-sized. The V gene is TRBV9, the J gene TRBJ2-7, with 7 bases matching TRBD1. The CDR3 loop spans 14 amino acids. The germline CDR1 and CDR2 sequences are SGDLS and YYNGEE. The V segment lost 4 bases and the J segment 4 bases; nucleotides outside the gene matches: 8. This CDR3 is CASSPGQVYYEQYF. The CDR3, as DNA: TGTGCCAGCAGCCCCGGACAGGTTTATTACGAGCAGTACTTC.

The chain joins TRBV24-1 to TRBJ2-1; perhaps TRBD1 as D (5 bases). Looked up from germline, CDR1 is KGHDR and CDR2 is SFDVKD. The germline V and J ends were trimmed by 8 bases and 5 bases, with 9 bases remaining between them. The CDR3 length is 12 residues. The CDR3 DNA sequence: TGTGCCACCACCGCCAGGGACAATGAGCAGTTCTTC. It codes for CATTARDNEQFF.

The chain joins TRBV5-1 to TRBJ1-1; 7 bases map to TRBD1. With V trimmed by 1 base and J by 8 bases, 8 bases remained unmatched. Germline-derived CDR1 and CDR2 are SGHRS and YFSETQ. There are 14 residues in the CDR3. This CDR3 reads CASSLTGAPSEAFF. DNA for the CDR3: TGCGCCAGCAGCTTGACAGGGGCCCCGAGCGAAGCTTTCTTT.

The chain recombines TRBV7-2 with TRBJ2-3, with no clear D. This CDR3 spans 12 amino acids. Germline lookup yields CDR1 SGHTA and CDR2 FQGNSA. V lost 5 bases, J lost 8 bases, and 11 bases lay in between. CDR3 region: CASSTYGGTQYF. The CDR3 region has the DNA TGTGCCAGCAGCACCTATGGTGGTACGCAGTATTTT.

V and J are TRBV4-1 and TRBJ2-1; 14 positions match TRBD2. This CDR3 is 17 amino acids long. V shed 3 bases, J shed 3 bases, and the junction held 4 bases outside the gene matches. The germline gives CDR1 MGHRA, CDR2 YSYEKL. For the CDR3, the DNA is TGCGCCAGCAGCCATGGACTAGCGGGAGGTATCTACAATGAGCAGTTCTTC. Protein product: CASSHGLAGGIYNEQFF.

The genes are TRBV9 and TRBJ2-7; 12 bases are shared with TRBD1. CDR3 length: 14 residues. Germline trimming cut 4 bases from V and 7 bases from J; bases unmatched to any gene: 6. CDR1 and CDR2 (germline): SGDLS, YYNGEE. CDR3 in amino acids: CASSTGQGAKEQYF. Here the CDR3 DNA reads TGTGCCAGCAGCACGGGACAGGGGGCGAAGGAGCAGTACTTC.

This rearrangement joins TRBV7-3 to TRBJ2-7; tentative D call: TRBD2 (6 bases). Germline CDR1 reads SGHTA; CDR2 reads FQGTGA. Trimming left V 2 bases short and J 3 bases short, with 11 bases between. CDR3 length: 14 amino acids. The CDR3 reads CASSLQGGGYEQYF. The CDR3 DNA follows: TGTGCCAGCAGCTTACAGGGAGGAGGCTACGAGCAGTACTTC.

The rearrangement uses TRBV5-6 and TRBJ2-6, with 8 positions matching TRBD1. Germline V CDR1 and CDR2: SGHDT, YYEEEE. The CDR3 has 19 residues. V trimming: 0 bases; J trimming: 0 bases; junction bases outside the gene matches: 8. As DNA, the CDR3 is TGTGCCAGCAGCTTGGGCCGGACAGGGTTGAACTCTGGGGCCAACGTCCTGACTTTC. Amino acids: CASSLGRTGLNSGANVLTF.